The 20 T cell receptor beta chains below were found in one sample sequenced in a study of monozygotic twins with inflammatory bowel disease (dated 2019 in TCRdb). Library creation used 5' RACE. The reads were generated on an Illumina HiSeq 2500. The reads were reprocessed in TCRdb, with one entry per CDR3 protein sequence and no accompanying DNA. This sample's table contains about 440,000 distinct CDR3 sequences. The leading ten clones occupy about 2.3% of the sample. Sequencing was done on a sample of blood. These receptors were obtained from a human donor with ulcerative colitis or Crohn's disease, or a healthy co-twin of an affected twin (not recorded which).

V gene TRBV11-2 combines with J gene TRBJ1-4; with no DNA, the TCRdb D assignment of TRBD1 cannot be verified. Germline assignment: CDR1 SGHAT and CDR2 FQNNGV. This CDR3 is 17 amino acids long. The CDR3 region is CASSFAGGQGAGEKLFF.

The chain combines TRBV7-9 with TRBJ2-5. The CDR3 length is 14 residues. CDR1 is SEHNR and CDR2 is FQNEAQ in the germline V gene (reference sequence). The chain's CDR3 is CASSLDPKGETQYF. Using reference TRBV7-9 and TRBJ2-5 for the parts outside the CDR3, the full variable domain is DTGVSQNPRHKITKRGQNVTFRCDPISEHNRLYWYRQTLGQGPEFLTYFQNEAQLEKSRLLSDRFSAERPKGSFSTLEIQRTEQGDSAMYLCASSLDPKGETQYFGPGTRLLVL.

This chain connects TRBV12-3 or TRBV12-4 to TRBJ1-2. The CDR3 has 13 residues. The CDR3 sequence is CASTAGSNYGYTF.

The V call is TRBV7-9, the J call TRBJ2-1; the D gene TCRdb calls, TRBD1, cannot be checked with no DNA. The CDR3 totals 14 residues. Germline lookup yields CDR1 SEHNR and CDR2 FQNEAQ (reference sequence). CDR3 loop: CASTLAGGHNEQFF.

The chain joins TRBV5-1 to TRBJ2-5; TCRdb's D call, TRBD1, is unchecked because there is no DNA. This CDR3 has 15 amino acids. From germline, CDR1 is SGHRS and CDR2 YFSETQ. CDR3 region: CASSFRTGASETQYF.

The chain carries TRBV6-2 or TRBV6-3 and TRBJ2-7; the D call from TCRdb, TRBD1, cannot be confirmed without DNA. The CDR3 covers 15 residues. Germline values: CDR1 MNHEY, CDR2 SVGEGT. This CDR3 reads CASSDGAGGAYEQYF.

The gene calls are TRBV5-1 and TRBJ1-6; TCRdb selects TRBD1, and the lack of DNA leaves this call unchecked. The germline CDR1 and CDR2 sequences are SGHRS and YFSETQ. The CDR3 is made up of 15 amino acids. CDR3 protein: CASSSRGGWDSPLHF.

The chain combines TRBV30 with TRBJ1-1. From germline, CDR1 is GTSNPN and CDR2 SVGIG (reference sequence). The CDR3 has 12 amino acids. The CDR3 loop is CAWSVLYTEAFF.

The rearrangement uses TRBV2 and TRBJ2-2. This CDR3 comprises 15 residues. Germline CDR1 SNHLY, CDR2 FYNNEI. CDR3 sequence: CASSEIPENTGELFF.

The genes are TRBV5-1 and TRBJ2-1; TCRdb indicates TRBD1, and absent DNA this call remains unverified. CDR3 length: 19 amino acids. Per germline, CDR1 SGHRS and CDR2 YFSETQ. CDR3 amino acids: CASSSGTGGAYFDYNEQFF.

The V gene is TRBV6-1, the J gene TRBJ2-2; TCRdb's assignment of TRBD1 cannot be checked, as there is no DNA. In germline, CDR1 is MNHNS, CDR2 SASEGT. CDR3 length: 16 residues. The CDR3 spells CASSRGQGMNTGELFF.

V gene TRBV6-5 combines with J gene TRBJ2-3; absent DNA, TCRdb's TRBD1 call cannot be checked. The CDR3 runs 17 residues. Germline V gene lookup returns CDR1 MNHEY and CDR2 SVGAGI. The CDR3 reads CASSYSWTGGPTDTQYF.

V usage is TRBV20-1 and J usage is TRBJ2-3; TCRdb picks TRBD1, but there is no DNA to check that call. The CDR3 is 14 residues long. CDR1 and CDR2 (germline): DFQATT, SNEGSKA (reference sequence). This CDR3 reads CSASIGGRTDTQYF.

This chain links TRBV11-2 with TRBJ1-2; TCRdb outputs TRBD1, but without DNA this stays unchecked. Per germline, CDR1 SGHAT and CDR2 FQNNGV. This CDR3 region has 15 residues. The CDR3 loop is CASSLAAYRGSGYTF.

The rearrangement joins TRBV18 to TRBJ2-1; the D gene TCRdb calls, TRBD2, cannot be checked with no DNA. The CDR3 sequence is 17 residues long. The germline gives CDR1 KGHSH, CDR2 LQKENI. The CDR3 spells CASSPPWTSGHYNEQFF.

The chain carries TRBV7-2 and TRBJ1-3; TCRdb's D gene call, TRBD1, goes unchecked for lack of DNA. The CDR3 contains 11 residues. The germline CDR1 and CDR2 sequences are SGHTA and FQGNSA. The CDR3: CASSETDTIYF. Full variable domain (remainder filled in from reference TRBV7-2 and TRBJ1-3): GAGVSQSPSNKVTEKGKDVELRCDPISGHTALYWYRQSLGQGLEFLIYFQGNSAPDKSGLPSDRFSAERTGGSVSTLTIQRTQQEDSAVYLCASSETDTIYFGEGSWLTVV.

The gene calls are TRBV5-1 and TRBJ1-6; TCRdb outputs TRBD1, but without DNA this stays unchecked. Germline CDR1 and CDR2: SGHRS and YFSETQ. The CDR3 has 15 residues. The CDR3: CASSSPGQNDSPLHF.

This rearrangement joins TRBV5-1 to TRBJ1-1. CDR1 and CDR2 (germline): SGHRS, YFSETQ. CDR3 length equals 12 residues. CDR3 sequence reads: CASSGENTEAFF. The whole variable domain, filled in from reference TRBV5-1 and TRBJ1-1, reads KAGVTQTPRYLIKTRGQQVTLSCSPISGHRSVSWYQQTPGQGLQFLFEYFSETQRNKGNFPGRFSGRQFSNSRSEMNVSTLELGDSALYLCASSGENTEAFFGQGTRLTVV.

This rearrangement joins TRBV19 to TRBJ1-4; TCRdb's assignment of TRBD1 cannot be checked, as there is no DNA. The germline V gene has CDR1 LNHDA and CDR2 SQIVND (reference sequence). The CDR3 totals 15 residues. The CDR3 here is CASSPPGTVNEKLFF.

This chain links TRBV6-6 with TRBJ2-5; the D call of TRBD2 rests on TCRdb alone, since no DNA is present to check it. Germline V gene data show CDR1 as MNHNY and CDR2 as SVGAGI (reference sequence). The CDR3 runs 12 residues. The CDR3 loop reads CASSGGLGDQYF.